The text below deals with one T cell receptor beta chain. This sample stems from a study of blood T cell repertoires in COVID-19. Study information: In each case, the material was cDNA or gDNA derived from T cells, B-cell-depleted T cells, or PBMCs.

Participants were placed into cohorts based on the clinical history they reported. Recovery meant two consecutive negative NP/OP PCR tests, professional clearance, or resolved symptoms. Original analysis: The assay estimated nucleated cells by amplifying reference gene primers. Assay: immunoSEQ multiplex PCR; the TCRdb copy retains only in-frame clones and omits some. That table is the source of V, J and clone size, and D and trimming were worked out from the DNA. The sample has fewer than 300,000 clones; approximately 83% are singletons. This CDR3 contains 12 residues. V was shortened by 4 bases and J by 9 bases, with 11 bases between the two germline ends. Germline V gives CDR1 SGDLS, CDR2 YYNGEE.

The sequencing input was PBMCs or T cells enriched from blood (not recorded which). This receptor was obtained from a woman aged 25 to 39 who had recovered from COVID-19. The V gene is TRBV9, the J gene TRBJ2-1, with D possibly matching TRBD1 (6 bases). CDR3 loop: CASSLQGSEQFF. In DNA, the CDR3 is TGTGCCAGCAGCCTACAGGGCAGTGAGCAGTTCTTC. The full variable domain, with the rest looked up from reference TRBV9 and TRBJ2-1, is DSGVTQTPKHLITATGQRVTLRCSPRSGDLSVYWYQQSLDQGLQFLIQYYNGEERAKGNILERFSAQQFPDLHSELNLSSLELGDSALYFCASSLQGSEQFFGPGTRLTVL.